This TCR beta chain was identified during a study of blood T cell repertoires in COVID-19. Study at large: Sites in the United States, Italy and Spain provided acute and convalescent COVID-19 samples. Sources were T cells, B-cell-depleted T cells, or PBMCs; the material itself was cDNA or gDNA.

Original data processing: It was from reference gene primer amplification that nucleated cell counts were estimated. Clones were sequenced by immunoSEQ multiplex PCR, and TCRdb holds only the in-frame ones, with some missing. The V and J calls and clone size are taken from that table; D and trimming were inferred from the DNA. The repertoire holds about 190,000 clones, with roughly 80% as singletons. The sample consisted of peripheral blood. The TCR originated in a woman in her fifties or sixties with acute or convalescent COVID-19.

The DNA for the CDR3 is TGCGCCAGCAGCTTGATGCAGGGGGCTTCTGGAAACACCATATATTTT. Amino acid sequence: CASSLMQGASGNTIYF. This sequence joins TRBV5-1 and TRBJ1-3; TRBD1 aligns across 8 bases. The germline V gene encodes CDR1 SGHRS and CDR2 YFSETQ. Germline trimming cut 1 base from V and 1 base from J; bases unmatched to any gene: 4. CDR3 length: 16 residues.